This T cell receptor beta chain is from a study of T cells generated in artificial thymic organoids. FACS isolated CD3+TCRαβ+CD8 single positive T cells before RNA extraction. TCRalpha and TCRbeta libraries were amplified separately by semi-nested PCR with TRAC or TRBC reverse primers. Between 3.5 and 500 ng total RNA went into cDNA synthesis. TCRdb called the 5' RACE reads again in MiXCR, with one record for every CDR3 protein. The sample has around 8,500 distinct CDR3 sequences, roughly 18% seen once. In its sample, this clonotype ranks as medium-sized (0.01 to 0.1%). This CDR3 is built from 15 residues. Per the germline V gene, CDR1 is MDHEN and CDR2 is SYDVKM. V lost 5 bases and J 3 bases, leaving 13 bases between the germline ends.

J is TRBJ1-4 and V is TRBV28; no clear D gene. This TCR derives from a human donor who gave cord blood stem cells for thymic organoid culture, a cardiac surgery patient who gave postnatal thymus, or a blood donor (not recorded which). The sequencing input was naive CD8+ T cells from the thymus. Subset specified: CD3+TCRalphabeta+CD8SP T cells; for blood, CD45RO-CCR7+ naive CD8+ T cells. This chain's CDR3 is CASSLGEIANEKLFF. CDR3 DNA: TGTGCCAGCAGTCTTGGGGAGATTGCTAATGAAAAACTGTTTTTT.